This T cell receptor beta chain was documented in a study of identical twins. Template switching created a universal primer site, and the cDNA included unique molecular identifiers. TCRdb redid the calling of the 5' RACE reads with MiXCR, one entry per CDR3 protein. Of nearly 900,000 distinct CDR3 sequences in the sample, 9% to 15% were seen once. This clonotype appeared a few times. Germline loops: CDR1 MGHRA, CDR2 YSYEKL. This CDR3 is built from 15 residues. V gave up 9 bases and J gave up 1 base, with 16 bases separating them. Another study also made use of these data, one on yellow fever vaccine responses in identical twins.

This chain connects TRBV4-1 to TRBJ1-5, with D possibly TRBD1 on 5 matching bases. The sequenced sample consisted of PBMCs. This clonotype was sampled from a woman younger than 35 in good health. In nucleotides, the CDR3 is TGCGCCAGTGCCCCCCTGACAGTCAGCAATCAGCCCCAGCATTTT. Protein sequence: CASAPLTVSNQPQHF.